A single sample is the source of the 18 T cell receptor beta chains below, sequenced in a study of T-cell reconstitution after alpha-beta-depleted transplantation in children. TCRbeta library preparation incorporated unique molecular identifiers. TCRdb reprocessed the PCR reads via MiXCR and lists one record per CDR3 protein. In the table there are 700,000 to 850,000 distinct CDR3 sequences, under 20% of which are singletons. This specimen was PBMCs, mostly from graft donor cells, taken 360 days after TCRalphabeta/CD19-depleted stem cell transplant. The receptors stem from a male patient younger than 18 who had a stem cell transplant for acute lymphoblastic leukemia, so the T cells may come from the graft donor.

Only a few counts were recorded for this clonotype. The J gene is TRBJ1-3, the V gene TRBV7-6; 8 bases are a match to TRBD1. Looked up from germline, CDR1 is SGHVS and CDR2 is FNYEAQ. V was clipped by 6 bases and J by 4 bases; unmatched bases: 8. The CDR3 loop spans 15 amino acids. This CDR3 reads CASRPGQGSGNTIYF. The CDR3 DNA reads as TGTGCCAGCAGACCAGGACAGGGTTCGGGAAACACCATATATTTT.

This clonotype turned up a few times. The J gene is TRBJ2-7, the V gene TRBV7-9; D call uncertain. Germline CDR1 reads SEHNR; CDR2 reads FQNEAQ (reference sequence). The germline V and J ends were trimmed by 1 base and 4 bases, with 14 bases remaining between them. This CDR3 contains 15 residues. This CDR3 is CASSLGPAMGYEQYF. The CDR3 DNA is TGTGCCAGCAGCTTAGGGCCAGCCATGGGGTACGAGCAGTACTTC.

This clonotype occurred many times. This sequence joins TRBV20-1 and TRBJ1-6; no definite D call. The CDR3 is 15 amino acids. V gave up 0 bases and J gave up 2 bases, with 8 bases separating them. Germline values: CDR1 DFQATT, CDR2 SNEGSKA (reference sequence). In nucleotides, the CDR3 is TGCAGTGCTAGAGACAGTCCGGCCTATAATTCACCCCTCCACTTT. It specifies CSARDSPAYNSPLHF.

This clonotype was seen more than once but under ten times. The chain employs TRBV7-9 and TRBJ2-5; 10 bases agree with TRBD1. In germline, CDR1 is SEHNR, CDR2 FQNEAQ (reference sequence). The CDR3 length is 13 residues. V trimming: 8 bases; J trimming: 2 bases; junction bases outside the gene matches: 2. The CDR3 DNA reads as TGTGCCAGCCGGACAGGGGGACAAGAGACCCAGTACTTC. Translated: CASRTGGQETQYF.

This chain uses TRBV5-1 with TRBJ2-7, with 8 bases that match TRBD1. V shed 2 bases, J shed 5 bases, and the junction held 9 bases outside the gene matches. Germline CDR1 is SGHRS and CDR2 is YFSETQ. The CDR3 runs to 15 residues. The CDR3 bases are TGCGCCAGCAGCTTCCTAGGACAGGGAAATCACGAGCAGTACTTC. As protein: CASSFLGQGNHEQYF.

The table lists this clonotype with a few counts. This chain links TRBV7-9 with TRBJ2-5; D is perhaps TRBD2 (5 bases). The V and J ends lost 2 bases and 4 bases respectively, with 11 bases between them. The CDR3 is 14 residues long. The germline V gene encodes CDR1 SEHNR and CDR2 FQNEAQ (reference sequence). The CDR3 reads CASSLPGERETQYF. The CDR3, as DNA: TGTGCCAGCAGCTTACCCGGGGAACGAGAGACCCAGTACTTC.

Many counts were recorded for this clonotype. V and J are TRBV12-3 or TRBV12-4 and TRBJ2-5; D uncertain. V was shortened by 3 bases and J by 6 bases, with 11 bases between the two germline ends. CDR3 length: 13 residues. CDR3 amino acids: CASSFVGSKTQYF. DNA of the CDR3: TGTGCCAGCAGTTTCGTAGGGTCCAAGACCCAGTACTTC.

V gene TRBV20-1 combines with J gene TRBJ2-1; 8 positions agree with TRBD1. Germline loops: CDR1 DFQATT, CDR2 SNEGSKA (reference sequence). This CDR3 contains 14 residues. The V gene end was trimmed by 1 base and the J gene end by 8 bases; junction bases not matched to a gene: 7. The CDR3 coding sequence is TGCAGTGCTAGAGGCCAGGGGGCTTGGTATGAGCAGTTCTTC. This translates into CSARGQGAWYEQFF.

This clonotype has only a few counts. The rearrangement joins TRBV7-3 to TRBJ2-7; tentatively, D is TRBD2 (7 bases). Germline CDR1 reads SGHTA; CDR2 reads FQGTGA. V was shortened by 3 bases and J by 2 bases, with 14 bases between the two germline ends. The CDR3 is 15 residues long. In nucleotides, the CDR3 is TGTGCCAGCAGCTTTGCTGGGGGGGCAACCTACGAGCAGTACTTC. It encodes CASSFAGGATYEQYF.

The chain joins TRBV5-4 to TRBJ2-3; TRBD2 agrees at 9 bases. The CDR3 has 19 amino acids. The trim removed 2 bases at V and 0 bases at J, leaving 13 bases unmatched. Germline V CDR1 and CDR2: SGHNT, YYREEE (reference sequence). CDR3 bases: TGTGCCAGCAGCTTTTTAGCGGGAGTGCGGGGATCTAGCACAGATACGCAGTATTTT. As protein: CASSFLAGVRGSSTDTQYF.

V gene TRBV7-3 combines with J gene TRBJ2-4, with 8 bases fitting TRBD2. Looked up from germline, CDR1 is SGHTA and CDR2 is FQGTGA. The CDR3 runs 16 residues. J gave up 1 base and V 5 bases, and 7 bases lay outside the gene matches. The CDR3 here is CASSPSGSEAKNIQYF. CDR3 coding DNA: TGTGCCAGCAGCCCCAGCGGGAGTGAGGCCAAAAACATTCAGTACTTC. The whole variable domain, filled in from reference TRBV7-3 and TRBJ2-4, reads GAGVSQTPSNKVTEKGKYVELRCDPISGHTALYWYRQSLGQGPEFLIYFQGTGAADDSGLPNDRFFAVRPEGSVSTLKIQRTERGDSAVYLCASSPSGSEAKNIQYFGAGTRLSVL.

This chain joins TRBV7-2 and TRBJ2-7, with D unresolved. CDR3 length: 14 residues. Trimming took off 4 bases at V and 5 bases at J, with 15 bases between the two ends. Germline CDR1 and CDR2: SGHTA and FQGNSA. The CDR3 reads CASSSGVVGHEQYF. The CDR3 bases are TGTGCCAGCAGCTCTGGGGTGGTAGGCCACGAGCAGTACTTC.

This clonotype showed up just a few times. The chain combines TRBV19 with TRBJ2-6, with 8 nucleotides matching TRBD1. The length of the CDR3 is 17 residues. V dropped 5 bases and J dropped 8; count of bases not matched to a gene: 14. In germline, CDR1 is LNHDA, CDR2 SQIVND (reference sequence). This chain's CDR3 is CASSPRDRGRTTNVLTF. DNA of the CDR3: TGTGCCAGTAGTCCCCGTGACAGGGGCCGTACGACCAACGTCCTGACTTTC.

There are a few counts of this clonotype. This chain connects TRBV2 to TRBJ1-3; D gene uncertain. Germline assignment: CDR1 SNHLY and CDR2 FYNNEI. This CDR3 comprises 16 residues. Trimming stripped 1 base from V and 0 bases from J, with 10 bases between. The CDR3 is CASSEEGRSSGNTIYF. In DNA, the CDR3 is TGTGCCAGCAGTGAAGAGGGCAGGAGCTCTGGAAACACCATATATTTT. Full variable domain (missing parts from reference TRBV2 and TRBJ1-3): EPEVTQTPSHQVTQMGQEVILRCVPISNHLYFYWYRQILGQKVEFLVSFYNNEISEKSEIFDDQFSVERPDGSNFTLKIRSTKLEDSAMYFCASSEEGRSSGNTIYFGEGSWLTVV.

This chain links TRBV6-4 with TRBJ2-3, with 11 bases identical to TRBD2. The CDR3 is 20 amino acids. CDR1 and CDR2 (germline): MRHNA, SNTAGT. After removal of 7 bases from V and 0 bases from J, the junction contained 18 bases not matched to a gene. Here the CDR3 DNA reads TGTGCCAGCACCGGGCCCTCTACTAGCGGGAGATCGTCTAGCACAGATACGCAGTATTTT. This sequence encodes CASTGPSTSGRSSSTDTQYF.

V and J are TRBV29-1 and TRBJ2-4; 11 positions agree with TRBD1. V was clipped by 6 bases and J by 6 bases; unmatched bases: 7. The germline CDR1 and CDR2 sequences are SQVTM and ANQGSEA. The CDR3 contains 14 residues. CDR3 protein: CSVTGTGGRNIQYF. Written as DNA, the CDR3 is TGCAGCGTAACCGGGACAGGGGGGAGAAACATTCAGTACTTC.

The chain is built from TRBV27 and TRBJ2-3; D gene unclear. Trimming removed 7 bases at V and 2 bases at J, with 13 bases between. From germline, CDR1 is MNHEY and CDR2 SMNVEV (reference sequence). CDR3 length: 14 residues. The CDR3 reads CASNSGRFTDTQYF. The CDR3 DNA follows: TGTGCCAGCAATTCCGGGCGGTTCACAGATACGCAGTATTTT.

This chain joins TRBV4-1 and TRBJ2-5; D possibly uses TRBD1 or TRBD2 (6 bases each). Germline-derived CDR1 and CDR2 are MGHRA and YSYEKL. The CDR3 has 16 amino acids. V gave up 2 bases and J gave up 5 bases, with 18 bases separating them. The CDR3 region is CASSQPRRGAGETQYF. As DNA, the CDR3 is TGCGCCAGCAGCCAACCCCGCAGGGGCGCGGGGGAGACCCAGTACTTC.